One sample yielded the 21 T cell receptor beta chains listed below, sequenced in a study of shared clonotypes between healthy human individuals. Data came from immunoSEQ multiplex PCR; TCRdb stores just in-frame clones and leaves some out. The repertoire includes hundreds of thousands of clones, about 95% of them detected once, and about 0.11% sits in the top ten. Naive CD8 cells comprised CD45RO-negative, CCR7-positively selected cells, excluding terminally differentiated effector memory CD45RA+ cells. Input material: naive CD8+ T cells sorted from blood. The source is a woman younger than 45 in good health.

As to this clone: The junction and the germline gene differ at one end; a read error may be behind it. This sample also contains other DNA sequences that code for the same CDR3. The DNA for the CDR3 is TGCGCCAGCAGTCAAGGGGCTAGCGGGGTCCTTCGGGAGCAGTACTTC. Its translation: CASSQGASGVLREQYF. The genes are TRBV4-1 and TRBJ2-7, with 9 bases lining up with TRBD2. Germline V gives CDR1 MGHRA, CDR2 YSYEKL. CDR3 length: 16 amino acids.

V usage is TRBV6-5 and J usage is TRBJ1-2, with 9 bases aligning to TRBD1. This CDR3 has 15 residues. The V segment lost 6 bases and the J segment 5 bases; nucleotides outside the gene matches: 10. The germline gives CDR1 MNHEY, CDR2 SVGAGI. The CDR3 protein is CASSPSRTGVYGYTF. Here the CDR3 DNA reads TGTGCCAGCAGCCCTTCAAGGACAGGGGTTTATGGCTACACCTTC.

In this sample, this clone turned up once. DNA of the CDR3: TGTGCCAGCAGTTCCAAACTAGCGGGAGTATACACCGGGGAGCTGTTTTTT. It specifies CASSSKLAGVYTGELFF. The chain combines TRBV27 with TRBJ2-2; the match to TRBD2 covers 11 bases. The CDR3 runs to 17 residues. Germline V gene data show CDR1 as MNHEY and CDR2 as SMNVEV (reference sequence). The V segment lost 4 bases and the J segment 3 bases; nucleotides outside the gene matches: 7.

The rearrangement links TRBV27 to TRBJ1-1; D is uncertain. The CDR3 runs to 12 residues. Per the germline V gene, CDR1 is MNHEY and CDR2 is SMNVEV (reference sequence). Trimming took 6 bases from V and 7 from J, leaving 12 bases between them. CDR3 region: CASSLAGGEAFF. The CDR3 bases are TGTGCCAGCAGCCTCGCCGGTGGTGAAGCTTTCTTT.

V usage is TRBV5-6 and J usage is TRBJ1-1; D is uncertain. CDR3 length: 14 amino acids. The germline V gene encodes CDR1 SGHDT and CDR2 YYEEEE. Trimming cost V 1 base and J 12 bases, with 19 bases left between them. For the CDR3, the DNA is TGTGCCAGCAGCTTGTTAGGAGAGAGGACCGCTTCTTTCTTT. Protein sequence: CASSLLGERTASFF.

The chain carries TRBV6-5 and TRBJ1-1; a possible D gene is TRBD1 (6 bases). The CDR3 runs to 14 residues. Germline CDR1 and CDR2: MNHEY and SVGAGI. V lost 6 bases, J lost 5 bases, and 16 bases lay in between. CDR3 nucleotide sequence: TGTGCCAGCAGCGCAGGCAGGGGTTGGACTGAAGCTTTCTTT. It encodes CASSAGRGWTEAFF.

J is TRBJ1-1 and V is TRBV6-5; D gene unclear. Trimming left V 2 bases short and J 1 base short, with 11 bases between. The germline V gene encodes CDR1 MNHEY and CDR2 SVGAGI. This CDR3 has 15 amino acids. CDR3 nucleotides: TGTGCCAGCAGTTACGCGTCCGGGAAGAACACTGAAGCTTTCTTT. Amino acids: CASSYASGKNTEAFF.

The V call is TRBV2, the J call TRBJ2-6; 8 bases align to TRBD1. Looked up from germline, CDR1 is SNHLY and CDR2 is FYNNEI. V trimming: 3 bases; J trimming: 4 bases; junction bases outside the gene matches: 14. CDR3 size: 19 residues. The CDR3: CASSDPGSQGAPGANVLTF. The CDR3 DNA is TGTGCCAGCAGTGACCCGGGGAGTCAGGGGGCGCCCGGGGCCAACGTCCTGACTTTC.

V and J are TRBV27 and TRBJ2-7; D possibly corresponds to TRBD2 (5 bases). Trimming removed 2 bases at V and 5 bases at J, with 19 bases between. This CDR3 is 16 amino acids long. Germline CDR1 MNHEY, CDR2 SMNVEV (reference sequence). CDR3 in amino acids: CASSLIGTGMIHEQYF. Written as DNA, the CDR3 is TGTGCCAGCAGTTTAATCGGTACCGGGATGATCCACGAGCAGTACTTC.

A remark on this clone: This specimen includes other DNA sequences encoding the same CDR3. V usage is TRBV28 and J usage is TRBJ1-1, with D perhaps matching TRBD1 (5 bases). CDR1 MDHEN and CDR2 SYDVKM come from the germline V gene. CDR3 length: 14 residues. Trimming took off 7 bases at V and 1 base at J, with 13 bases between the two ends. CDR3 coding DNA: TGTGCCAGCACCCCCGGGGGGGAGAACACTGAAGCTTTCTTT. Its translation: CASTPGGENTEAFF.

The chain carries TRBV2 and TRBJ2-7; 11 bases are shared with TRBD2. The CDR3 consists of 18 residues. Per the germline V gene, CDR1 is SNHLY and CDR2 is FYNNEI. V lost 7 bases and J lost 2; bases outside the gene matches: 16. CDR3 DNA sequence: TGTGCCAGCACGTCCGGGACAATTGGACTAGCGGGTCCCTACGAGCAGTACTTC. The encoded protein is CASTSGTIGLAGPYEQYF.

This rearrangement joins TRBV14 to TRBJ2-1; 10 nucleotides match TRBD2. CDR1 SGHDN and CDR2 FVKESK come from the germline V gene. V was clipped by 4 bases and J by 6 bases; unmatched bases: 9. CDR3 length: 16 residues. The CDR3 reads CASSPSLAGLGNEQFF. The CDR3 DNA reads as TGTGCCAGCAGCCCATCACTAGCGGGACTTGGCAATGAGCAGTTCTTC.

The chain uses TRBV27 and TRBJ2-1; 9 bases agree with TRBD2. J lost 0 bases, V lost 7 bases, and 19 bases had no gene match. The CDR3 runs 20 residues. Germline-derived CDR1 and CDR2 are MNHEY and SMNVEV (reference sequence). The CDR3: CASINHPGVAGVISYNEQFF. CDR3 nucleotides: TGTGCCAGCATCAATCACCCGGGGGTAGCGGGAGTTATCTCCTACAATGAGCAGTTCTTC.

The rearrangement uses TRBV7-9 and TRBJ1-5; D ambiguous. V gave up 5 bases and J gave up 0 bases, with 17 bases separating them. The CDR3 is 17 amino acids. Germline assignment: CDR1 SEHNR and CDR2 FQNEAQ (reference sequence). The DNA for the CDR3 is TGTGCCAGCAGCCCCGTTTCCCACGAGTTTAGCAATCAGCCCCAGCATTTT. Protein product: CASSPVSHEFSNQPQHF.

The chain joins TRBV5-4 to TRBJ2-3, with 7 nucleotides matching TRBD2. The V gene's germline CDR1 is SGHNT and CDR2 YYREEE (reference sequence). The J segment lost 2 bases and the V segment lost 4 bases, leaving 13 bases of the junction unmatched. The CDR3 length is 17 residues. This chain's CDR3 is CASSQDSLAAYTDTQYF. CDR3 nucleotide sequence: TGTGCCAGCAGCCAAGATTCCCTAGCGGCCTACACAGATACGCAGTATTTT.

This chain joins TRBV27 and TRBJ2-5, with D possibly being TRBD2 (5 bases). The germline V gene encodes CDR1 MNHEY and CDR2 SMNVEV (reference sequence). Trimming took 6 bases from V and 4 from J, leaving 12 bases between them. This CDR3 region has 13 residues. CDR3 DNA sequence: TGTGCCAGCAGAAGAGGGCTGGGAGAGACCCAGTACTTC. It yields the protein CASRRGLGETQYF.

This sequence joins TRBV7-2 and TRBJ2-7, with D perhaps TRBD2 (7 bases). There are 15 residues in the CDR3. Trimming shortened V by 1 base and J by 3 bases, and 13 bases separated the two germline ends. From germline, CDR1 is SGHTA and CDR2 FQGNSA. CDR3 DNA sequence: TGTGCCAGCAGCTTAGACGGGGGAGGGGGCTACGAGCAGTACTTC. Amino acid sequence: CASSLDGGGGYEQYF.

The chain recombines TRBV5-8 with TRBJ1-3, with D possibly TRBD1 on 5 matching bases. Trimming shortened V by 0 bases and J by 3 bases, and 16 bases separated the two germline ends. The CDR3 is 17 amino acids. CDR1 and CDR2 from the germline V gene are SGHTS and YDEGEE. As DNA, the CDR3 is TGTGCCAGCAGCTTGGAGTTTGGAGGGGTTCTTGGAAACACCATATATTTT. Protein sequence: CASSLEFGGVLGNTIYF.

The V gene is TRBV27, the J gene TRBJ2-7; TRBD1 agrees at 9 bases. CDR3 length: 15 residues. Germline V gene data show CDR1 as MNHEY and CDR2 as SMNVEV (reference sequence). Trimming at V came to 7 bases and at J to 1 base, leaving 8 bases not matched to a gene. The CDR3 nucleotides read TGTGCCAGCACCCCGGACAGGGGTACGTCCTACGAGCAGTACTTC. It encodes CASTPDRGTSYEQYF.

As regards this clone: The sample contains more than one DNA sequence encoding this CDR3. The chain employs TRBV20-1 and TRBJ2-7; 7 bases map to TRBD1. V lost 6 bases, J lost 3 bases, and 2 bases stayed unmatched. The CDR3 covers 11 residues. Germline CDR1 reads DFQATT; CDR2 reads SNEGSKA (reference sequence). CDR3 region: CSARTGYEQYF. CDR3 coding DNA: TGCAGTGCAAGGACAGGCTACGAGCAGTACTTC.

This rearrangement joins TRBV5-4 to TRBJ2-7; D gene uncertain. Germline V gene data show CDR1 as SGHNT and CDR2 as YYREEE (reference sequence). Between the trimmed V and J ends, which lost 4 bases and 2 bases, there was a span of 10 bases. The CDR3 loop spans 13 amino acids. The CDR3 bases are TGTGCCAGCAGCGTTGACCGAGCCTACGAGCAGTACTTC. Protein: CASSVDRAYEQYF.